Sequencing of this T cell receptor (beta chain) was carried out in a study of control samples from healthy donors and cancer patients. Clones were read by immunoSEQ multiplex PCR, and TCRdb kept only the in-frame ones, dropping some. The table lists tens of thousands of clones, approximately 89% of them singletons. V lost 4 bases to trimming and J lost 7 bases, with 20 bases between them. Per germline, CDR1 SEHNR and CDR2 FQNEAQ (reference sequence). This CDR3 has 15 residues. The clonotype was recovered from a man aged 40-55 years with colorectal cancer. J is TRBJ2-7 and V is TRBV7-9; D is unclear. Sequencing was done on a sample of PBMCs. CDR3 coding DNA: TGTGCCAGCAGCTCCCCGGGTTCTATCCGAGCGGAGCAGTACTTC. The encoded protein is CASSSPGSIRAEQYF.